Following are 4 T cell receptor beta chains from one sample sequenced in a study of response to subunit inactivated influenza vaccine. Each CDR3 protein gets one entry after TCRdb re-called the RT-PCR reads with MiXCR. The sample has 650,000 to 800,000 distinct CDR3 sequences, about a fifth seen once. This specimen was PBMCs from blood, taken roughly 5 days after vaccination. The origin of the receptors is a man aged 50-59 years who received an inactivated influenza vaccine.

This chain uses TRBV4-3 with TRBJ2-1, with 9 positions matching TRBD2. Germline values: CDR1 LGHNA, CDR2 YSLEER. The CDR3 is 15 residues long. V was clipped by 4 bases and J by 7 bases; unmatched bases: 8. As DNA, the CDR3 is TGCGCCAGCAGCCCCGGGGTGGCGGGAGGGAATGAGCAGTTCTTC. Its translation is CASSPGVAGGNEQFF.

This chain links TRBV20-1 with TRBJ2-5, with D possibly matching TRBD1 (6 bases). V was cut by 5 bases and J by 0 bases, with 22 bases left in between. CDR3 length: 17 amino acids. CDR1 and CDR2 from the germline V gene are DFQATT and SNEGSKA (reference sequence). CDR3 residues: CSARYYGQFPNQETQYF. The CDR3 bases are TGCAGTGCTCGCTATTATGGACAGTTCCCAAACCAAGAGACCCAGTACTTC.

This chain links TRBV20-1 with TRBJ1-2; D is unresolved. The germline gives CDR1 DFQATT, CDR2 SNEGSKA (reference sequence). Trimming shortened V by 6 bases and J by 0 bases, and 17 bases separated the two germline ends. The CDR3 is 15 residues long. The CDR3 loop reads CSADSGRPSNYGYTF. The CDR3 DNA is TGCAGTGCCGACTCGGGCCGCCCCTCTAACTATGGCTACACCTTC.

The CDR3 sequence: CSARDPARVPIRAFF. CDR3 nucleotide sequence: TGCAGTGCTAGAGATCCTGCCAGGGTCCCCATTAGAGCTTTCTTT. The V call is TRBV20-1, the J call TRBJ1-1, with D perhaps TRBD1 (5 bases). The CDR3 is 15 residues long. Trimming left V 0 bases short and J 10 bases short, with 21 bases between. Germline assignment: CDR1 DFQATT and CDR2 SNEGSKA (reference sequence).